Given below is one TCR beta chain in context. These data originate in a study of shared clonotypes between healthy human individuals. Clones were read by immunoSEQ multiplex PCR, and TCRdb kept only the in-frame ones, dropping some. The table shows a few million clones, with more than 85% occurring only once. V dropped 6 bases and J dropped 5; count of bases not matched to a gene: 6. The germline V gene encodes CDR1 SQVTM and CDR2 ANQGSEA. The CDR3 extends over 13 amino acids. This chain joins TRBV29-1 and TRBJ1-2; 10 positions agree with TRBD1. The sequence derives from a man aged 18 to 30 in good health. Some clones in this sample may be carry-over from other donors' samples. Sequenced: naive CD4+ T cells from PBMCs. Subset in this sample: CD45RA+ positively selected. CDR3 sequence (DNA): TGCAGCGTCGGACAGGGGGTAGGTTATGGCTACACCTTC. Its protein is CSVGQGVGYGYTF.